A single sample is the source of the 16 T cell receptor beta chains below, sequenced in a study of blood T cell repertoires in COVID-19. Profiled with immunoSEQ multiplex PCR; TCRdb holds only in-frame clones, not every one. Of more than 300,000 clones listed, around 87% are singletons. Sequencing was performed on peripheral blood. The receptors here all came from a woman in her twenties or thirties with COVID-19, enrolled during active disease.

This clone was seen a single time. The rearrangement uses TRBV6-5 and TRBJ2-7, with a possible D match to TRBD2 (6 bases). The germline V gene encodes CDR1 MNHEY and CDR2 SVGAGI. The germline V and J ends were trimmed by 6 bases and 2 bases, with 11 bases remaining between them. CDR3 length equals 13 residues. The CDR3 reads CASSSTGAYEQYF. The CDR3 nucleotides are TGTGCCAGCAGCTCGACGGGGGCCTACGAGCAGTACTTC.

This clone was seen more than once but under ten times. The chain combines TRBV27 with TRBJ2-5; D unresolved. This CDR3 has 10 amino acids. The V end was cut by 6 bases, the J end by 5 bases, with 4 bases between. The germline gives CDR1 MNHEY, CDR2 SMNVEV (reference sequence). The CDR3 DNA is TGTGCCAGCAGCCTGGAGACCCAGTACTTC. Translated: CASSLETQYF.

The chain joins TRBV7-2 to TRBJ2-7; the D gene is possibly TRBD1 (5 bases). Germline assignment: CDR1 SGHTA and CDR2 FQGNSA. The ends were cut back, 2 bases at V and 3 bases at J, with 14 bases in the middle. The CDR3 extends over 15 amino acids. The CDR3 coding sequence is TGTGCCAGCAGCTTACGAGGACAAGAGTTCTACGAGCAGTACTTC. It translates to CASSLRGQEFYEQYF.

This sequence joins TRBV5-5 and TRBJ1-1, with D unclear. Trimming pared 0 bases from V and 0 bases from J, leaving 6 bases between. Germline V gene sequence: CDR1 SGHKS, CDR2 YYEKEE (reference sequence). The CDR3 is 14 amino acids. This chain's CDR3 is CASSLAQMNTEAFF. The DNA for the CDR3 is TGTGCCAGCAGCTTGGCCCAGATGAACACTGAAGCTTTCTTT. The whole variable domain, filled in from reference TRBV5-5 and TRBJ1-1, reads DAGVTQSPTHLIKTRGQQVTLRCSPISGHKSVSWYQQVLGQGPQFIFQYYEKEERGRGNFPDRFSARQFPNYSSELNVNALLLGDSALYLCASSLAQMNTEAFFGQGTRLTVV.

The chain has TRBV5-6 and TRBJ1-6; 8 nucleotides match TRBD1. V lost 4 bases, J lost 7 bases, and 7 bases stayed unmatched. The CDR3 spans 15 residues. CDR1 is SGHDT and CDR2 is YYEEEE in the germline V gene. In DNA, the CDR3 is TGTGCCAGCAGCCGCGGGACAGGACCAAATTCACCCCTCCACTTT. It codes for CASSRGTGPNSPLHF.

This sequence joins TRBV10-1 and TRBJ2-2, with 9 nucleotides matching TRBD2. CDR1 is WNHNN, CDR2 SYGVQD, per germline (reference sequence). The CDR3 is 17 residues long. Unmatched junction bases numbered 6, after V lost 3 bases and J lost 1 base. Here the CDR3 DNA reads TGCGCCAGCAGTGATATGGGAGCGGGAGGGAACACCGGGGAGCTGTTTTTT. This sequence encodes CASSDMGAGGNTGELFF.

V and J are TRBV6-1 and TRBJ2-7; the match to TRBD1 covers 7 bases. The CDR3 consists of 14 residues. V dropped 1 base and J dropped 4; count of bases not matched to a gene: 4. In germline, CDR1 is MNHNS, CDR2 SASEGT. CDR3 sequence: CASSEVGGRYEQYF. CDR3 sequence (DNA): TGTGCCAGCAGTGAAGTAGGGGGCAGATACGAGCAGTACTTC.

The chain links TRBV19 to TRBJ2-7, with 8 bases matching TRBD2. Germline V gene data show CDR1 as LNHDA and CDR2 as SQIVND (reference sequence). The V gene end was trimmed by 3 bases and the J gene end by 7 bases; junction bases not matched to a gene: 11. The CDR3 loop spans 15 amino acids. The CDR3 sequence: CASSIVSGTSSEQYF. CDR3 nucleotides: TGTGCCAGTAGTATTGTTAGCGGGACCTCTTCGGAGCAGTACTTC.

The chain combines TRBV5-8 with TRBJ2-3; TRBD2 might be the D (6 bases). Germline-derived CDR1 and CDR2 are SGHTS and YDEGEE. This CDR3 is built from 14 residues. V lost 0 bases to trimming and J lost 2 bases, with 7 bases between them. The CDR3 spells CASSLGGITDTQYF. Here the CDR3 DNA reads TGTGCCAGCAGCTTGGGCGGGATCACAGATACGCAGTATTTT. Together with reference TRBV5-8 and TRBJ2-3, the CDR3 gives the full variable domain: EAGVTQSPTHLIKTRGQQATLRCSPISGHTSVYWYQQALGLGLQFLLWYDEGEERNRGNFPPRFSGRQFPNYSSELNVNALELEDSALYLCASSLGGITDTQYFGPGTRLTVL.

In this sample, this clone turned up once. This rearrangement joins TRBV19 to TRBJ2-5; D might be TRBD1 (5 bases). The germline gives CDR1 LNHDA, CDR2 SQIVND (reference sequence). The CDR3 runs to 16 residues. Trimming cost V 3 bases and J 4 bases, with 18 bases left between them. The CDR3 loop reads CASSMYSGLDLETQYF. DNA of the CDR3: TGTGCCAGTAGTATGTATTCAGGGCTAGATTTAGAGACCCAGTACTTC.

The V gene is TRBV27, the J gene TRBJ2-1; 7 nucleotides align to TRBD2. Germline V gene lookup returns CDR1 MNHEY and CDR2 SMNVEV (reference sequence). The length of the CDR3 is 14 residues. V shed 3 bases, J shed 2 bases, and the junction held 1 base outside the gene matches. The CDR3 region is CASSFGRTYNEQFF. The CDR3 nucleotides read TGTGCCAGCAGTTTCGGGAGGACCTACAATGAGCAGTTCTTC.

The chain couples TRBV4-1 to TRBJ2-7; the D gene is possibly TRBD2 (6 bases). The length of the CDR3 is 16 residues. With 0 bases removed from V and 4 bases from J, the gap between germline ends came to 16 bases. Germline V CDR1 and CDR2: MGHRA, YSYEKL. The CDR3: CASSQDGGRHLYEQYF. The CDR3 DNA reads TGCGCCAGCAGCCAAGACGGGGGACGCCATCTTTACGAGCAGTACTTC.

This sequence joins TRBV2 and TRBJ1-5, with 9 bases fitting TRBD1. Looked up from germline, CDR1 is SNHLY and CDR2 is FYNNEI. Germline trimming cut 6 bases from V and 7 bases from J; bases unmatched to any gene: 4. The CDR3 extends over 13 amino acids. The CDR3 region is CASRRQGGQPQHF. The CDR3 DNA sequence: TGTGCCAGCAGGAGACAGGGGGGCCAGCCCCAGCATTTT.

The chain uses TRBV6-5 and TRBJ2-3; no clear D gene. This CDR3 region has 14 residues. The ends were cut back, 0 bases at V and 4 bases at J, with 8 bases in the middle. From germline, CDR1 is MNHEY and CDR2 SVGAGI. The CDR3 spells CASSYSQVADTQYF. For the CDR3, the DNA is TGTGCCAGCAGTTACTCGCAGGTAGCAGATACGCAGTATTTT.

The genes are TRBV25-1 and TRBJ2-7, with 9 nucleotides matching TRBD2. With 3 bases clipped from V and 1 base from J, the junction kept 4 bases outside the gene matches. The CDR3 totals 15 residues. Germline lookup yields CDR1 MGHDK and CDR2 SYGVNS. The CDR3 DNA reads TGTGCCAGCAGTGAGTTGCGGGAGGGATCCTACGAGCAGTACTTC. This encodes CASSELREGSYEQYF.

The CDR3 sequence: CASTALATNEKLFF. DNA of the CDR3: TGTGCCAGTACCGCACTTGCAACTAATGAAAAACTGTTTTTT. The chain carries TRBV19 and TRBJ1-4; D is ambiguous. This CDR3 region has 14 residues. The germline gives CDR1 LNHDA, CDR2 SQIVND (reference sequence). V shed 7 bases and J shed 0 bases, with 9 bases lying between them.